This TCR beta chain was documented in a study of radiotherapy plus CTLA-4 blockade in lung cancer. The V end was cut by 0 bases, the J end by 5 bases, with 14 bases between. CDR1 LNHNV and CDR2 YYDKDF come from the germline V gene (reference sequence). CDR3 size: 15 residues. Regarding this clone: Its antigen is not identified.

Clones were read by immunoSEQ multiplex PCR, and TCRdb kept only the in-frame ones, dropping some. The sample contains about 120,000 clones, 85% to 90% of which appear only once. General observations from the study: Response, reportedly, was best predicted by interferon-beta along with early blood T cell clone dynamics. Radiotherapy was combined with ipilimumab, and tumor-derived TCR clones then expanded in blood.

This clonotype was obtained from a human donor with non-small cell lung cancer that progressed on radiotherapy plus ipilimumab. The J gene is TRBJ2-7, the V gene TRBV15, with a weak D call TRBD2 (6 bases). The input for sequencing was peripheral blood, taken from a patient treated with radiotherapy plus ipilimumab. The CDR3 nucleotides are TGTGCCACCAGCAGAGATCCTGGAGGGAATGACGAGCAGTACTTC. Its protein is CATSRDPGGNDEQYF.